These 17 T cell receptor beta chains share one sample of origin, sequenced in a study of OX40 agonist ivuxolimab in advanced cancers. Assay: immunoSEQ multiplex PCR; the TCRdb copy retains only in-frame clones and omits some. The sample carries about 63,000 clones, roughly nine tenths recorded once. This specimen was CD4+ or CD8+ T cells sorted from blood, taken in a trial of the OX40 agonist ivuxolimab. Source of these receptors: an adult with an advanced solid tumor such as melanoma, head and neck, liver or kidney cancer.

On this clone itself: The germline gene is not matched at one end of the junction; a read error may be the cause. The J gene is TRBJ2-5, the V gene TRBV25-1; D unclear. The CDR3 has 11 residues. Germline V gene lookup returns CDR1 MGHDK and CDR2 SYGVNS. Written as DNA, the CDR3 is TGTGCCAGCAGTGAAGCTGCCTCTTTCGACTTC. Translating it yields CASSEAASFDF.

This rearrangement joins TRBV6-5 to TRBJ1-4; 7 bases agree with TRBD1. Germline V lookup: CDR1 MNHEY, CDR2 SVGAGI. This CDR3 has 15 amino acids. Trimming cost V 0 bases and J 8 bases; bases outside gene matches: 6. CDR3 in amino acids: CASSYSWAGGEKLFF. CDR3 coding DNA: TGTGCCAGCAGTTACTCGTGGGCAGGGGGAGAAAAACTGTTTTTT.

The chain is built from TRBV29-1 and TRBJ2-2; D unclear. The germline V and J ends were trimmed by 5 bases and 0 bases, with 7 bases remaining between them. Germline V gives CDR1 SQVTM, CDR2 ANQGSEA. CDR3 length: 13 amino acids. In DNA form, the CDR3 reads TGCAGCGTTTGGCTAGCGAACACCGGGGAGCTGTTTTTT. This codes for CSVWLANTGELFF.

This CDR3 is CASSPPERAYNEQFF. The CDR3 bases are TGCGCCAGCAGCCCACCGGAACGAGCCTACAATGAGCAGTTCTTC. The chain uses TRBV5-1 and TRBJ2-1; D unclear. The V and J ends lost 4 bases and 2 bases respectively, with 13 bases between them. The CDR3 covers 15 residues. Germline CDR1 and CDR2: SGHRS and YFSETQ. The variable domain in full, with the rest retrieved from reference TRBV5-1 and TRBJ2-1, is KAGVTQTPRYLIKTRGQQVTLSCSPISGHRSVSWYQQTPGQGLQFLFEYFSETQRNKGNFPGRFSGRQFSNSRSEMNVSTLELGDSALYLCASSPPERAYNEQFFGPGTRLTVL.

The V call is TRBV27, the J call TRBJ1-2; D gene unclear. CDR3 length equals 14 residues. V lost 6 bases to trimming and J lost 2 bases, with 13 bases between them. The germline CDR1 and CDR2 sequences are MNHEY and SMNVEV (reference sequence). The CDR3 DNA is TGTGCCAGCAGCCCGACCGGGTCCAACTATGGCTACACCTTC. Amino acids: CASSPTGSNYGYTF.

J is TRBJ2-3 and V is TRBV27, with D possibly matching TRBD2 (6 bases). There are 16 residues in the CDR3. Trimming stripped 3 bases from V and 10 bases from J, with 23 bases between. Germline V lookup: CDR1 MNHEY, CDR2 SMNVEV (reference sequence). The CDR3 DNA sequence: TGTGCCAGCAGTTTGCCCCCGGGAGAGGGTAGGGCACCGCAGTATTTT. Encoded protein: CASSLPPGEGRAPQYF.

In this sample, this clone turned up once. The V call is TRBV7-9, the J call TRBJ2-6; 11 bases map to TRBD1. The CDR3 consists of 18 residues. Germline values: CDR1 SEHNR, CDR2 FQNEAQ (reference sequence). The V and J ends lost 5 bases and 1 base, in that order; junction bases with no gene match: 7. The CDR3 region is CASSAWTGGFSGANVLTF. DNA for the CDR3: TGTGCCAGCAGCGCCTGGACAGGGGGCTTTTCTGGGGCCAACGTCCTGACTTTC.

The V call is TRBV2, the J call TRBJ2-7, with 9 bases identical to TRBD2. The ends lost 4 bases at V and 0 bases at J; junction bases unmatched: 4. Germline CDR1 reads SNHLY; CDR2 reads FYNNEI. There are 15 residues in the CDR3. CDR3 loop: CASSVLAGASYEQYF. Written as DNA, the CDR3 is TGTGCCAGCAGTGTATTAGCGGGAGCCTCCTACGAGCAGTACTTC.

V usage is TRBV4-1 and J usage is TRBJ1-3, with a weak D call TRBD1 (5 bases). Between the trimmed V and J ends, which lost 0 bases and 1 base, there was a span of 7 bases. CDR3 size: 15 residues. Germline loops: CDR1 MGHRA, CDR2 YSYEKL. The CDR3 DNA follows: TGCGCCAGCAGCCAAGATGAGGGGTCTGGAAACACCATATATTTT. It specifies CASSQDEGSGNTIYF.

The genes are TRBV10-3 and TRBJ1-5; D is unclear. Germline assignment: CDR1 ENHRY and CDR2 SYGVKD. The V end was cut by 0 bases, the J end by 0 bases, with 9 bases between. The CDR3 loop spans 16 amino acids. In nucleotides, the CDR3 is TGTGCCATCAGTGAGTCGCCAGTAAATAGCAATCAGCCCCAGCATTTT. It codes for CAISESPVNSNQPQHF.

This chain joins TRBV5-4 and TRBJ2-7; either TRBD1 or TRBD2 may fit D (5 bases each). This CDR3 spans 14 amino acids. Germline-derived CDR1 and CDR2 are SGHNT and YYREEE (reference sequence). V was trimmed by 3 bases and J by 6 bases, leaving 16 bases between them. CDR3 sequence (DNA): TGTGCCAGCAGCTCCGGGGACCCCGGAGGCGAGCAGTACTTC. This translates into CASSSGDPGGEQYF.

This clone was seen a handful of times. The chain couples TRBV6-5 to TRBJ1-1; D unclear. The V gene lost 2 bases and the J gene lost 5 bases, with 12 bases spanning the gap. The length of the CDR3 is 14 residues. The germline V gene has CDR1 MNHEY and CDR2 SVGAGI. The CDR3 bases are TGTGCCAGCAGTTACGGGAAAAGGGTTACTGAAGCTTTCTTT. Amino acid sequence: CASSYGKRVTEAFF.

The chain joins TRBV7-9 to TRBJ2-3; tentatively, D is TRBD1 (6 bases). Germline CDR1 reads SEHNR; CDR2 reads FQNEAQ (reference sequence). This CDR3 region has 18 residues. V was cut by 0 bases and J by 2 bases, with 18 bases left in between. Here the CDR3 DNA reads TGTGCCAGCAGCTTAGCGGACTGGACAGTACCTCTCACAGATACGCAGTATTTT. Its translation is CASSLADWTVPLTDTQYF.

This clone has a single count. The chain couples TRBV28 to TRBJ1-1; no reliable D call. V was pared by 1 base and J by 0 bases, with 12 bases between. Germline values: CDR1 MDHEN, CDR2 SYDVKM. The CDR3 extends over 16 amino acids. CDR3 in amino acids: CASSLYRGFVNTEAFF. The CDR3 nucleotides read TGTGCCAGCAGTTTATATCGAGGGTTCGTGAACACTGAAGCTTTCTTT.

This chain links TRBV11-2 with TRBJ2-4, with D tentatively TRBD1 (6 bases). Germline lookup yields CDR1 SGHAT and CDR2 FQNNGV. The CDR3 is 17 residues long. V gave up 8 bases and J gave up 7 bases, with 27 bases separating them. CDR3 in amino acids: CASPLASPDRMGNIQYF. CDR3 coding DNA: TGTGCCAGCCCTCTGGCTAGTCCGGACAGAATGGGTAACATTCAGTACTTC.

V is TRBV19 and J is TRBJ2-1, with TRBD2 matching over 15 bases. V gave up 5 bases and J gave up 2 bases; unmatched junction bases: 7. CDR1 and CDR2 from the germline V gene are LNHDA and SQIVND (reference sequence). CDR3 length: 18 residues. The CDR3 nucleotides are TGTGCCAGTAGTGGAGAGGGACTAGCGGGGGGCCCCTACAATGAGCAGTTCTTC. Amino acids: CASSGEGLAGGPYNEQFF.

The V and J genes are TRBV6-5 and TRBJ2-1; D call uncertain. The CDR3 has 15 amino acids. V lost 1 base to trimming and J lost 0 bases, with 7 bases between them. Germline CDR1 and CDR2: MNHEY and SVGAGI. The CDR3: CASSYWGNSYNEQFF. DNA for the CDR3: TGTGCCAGCAGTTACTGGGGTAACTCCTACAATGAGCAGTTCTTC.